This T cell receptor (beta chain) was identified during a study of T cells in Graves' hyperthyroidism and ophthalmopathy. Template material for amplifying TCR beta CDR3 regions consisted of RNA transcripts. HTBI primers were employed in a first-round RT-PCR of the TCR CDR3. TCRdb re-called the multiplex PCR reads with MiXCR, one entry per CDR3 protein. The repertoire holds hundreds of thousands of distinct CDR3 sequences, with roughly 50% as singletons. Hyperthyroidism had been newly diagnosed in patients aged 18 to 65, and its duration was under 2 months. J lost 7 bases, V lost 2 bases, and 3 bases had no gene match. Per the germline V gene, CDR1 is DFQATT and CDR2 is SNEGSKA (reference sequence). There are 13 residues in the CDR3. This clonotype has a handful of counts. What it binds is unknown. Overall study results and limits: Most clonotypes that expanded in the thyroid above 0.001 also showed up in blood. Ophthalmopathy was told apart from stable hyperthyroidism by a 13 V-J model.

The chain couples TRBV20-1 to TRBJ2-2, with 8 nucleotides matching TRBD1. Specimen: peripheral blood or thyroid tissue (not recorded which). The TCR was taken from a young woman with Graves' hyperthyroidism. CDR3 coding DNA: TGCAGTGCTAGACAGGGGGCAATCGGGGAGCTGTTTTTT. Translation: CSARQGAIGELFF.